This T cell receptor beta chain was observed in a study of regulatory T cells in long-lasting Graves disease. As to time point: newly diagnosed GD, antithyroid drugs for less than 3 months. PBMC RNA served as the TCR library source. Library construction for TCR beta used iRepertoire HTBI primers and Arm-PCR of CDR3 regions. TCRdb reanalysed the multiplex PCR reads using MiXCR and keeps one entry per CDR3 protein. The repertoire holds around 360,000 distinct CDR3 sequences, with roughly 16% as singletons. This clonotype was seen many times. This CDR3 contains 15 residues. V lost 2 bases to trimming and J lost 5 bases, with 15 bases between them. Per germline, CDR1 SGHDT and CDR2 YYEEEE. These same records also appear under a second study, on T cells in Graves' hyperthyroidism and ophthalmopathy. As that report states: HTBI primers were employed in a first-round RT-PCR of the TCR CDR3. In validation, the model predicted ophthalmopathy. These predictions came a median about 6.8 months before onset.

Material: peripheral blood mononuclear cells (PBMCs), obtained at new diagnosis, from a patient treated with antithyroid drugs. This sequence originates from a woman between 18 and 30 years old with Graves disease. The rearrangement links TRBV5-6 to TRBJ2-3; D is ambiguous. CDR3 sequence reads: CASSFWTEDRDTQYF. CDR3 nucleotide sequence: TGTGCCAGCAGCTTCTGGACGGAAGATCGAGATACGCAGTATTTT.